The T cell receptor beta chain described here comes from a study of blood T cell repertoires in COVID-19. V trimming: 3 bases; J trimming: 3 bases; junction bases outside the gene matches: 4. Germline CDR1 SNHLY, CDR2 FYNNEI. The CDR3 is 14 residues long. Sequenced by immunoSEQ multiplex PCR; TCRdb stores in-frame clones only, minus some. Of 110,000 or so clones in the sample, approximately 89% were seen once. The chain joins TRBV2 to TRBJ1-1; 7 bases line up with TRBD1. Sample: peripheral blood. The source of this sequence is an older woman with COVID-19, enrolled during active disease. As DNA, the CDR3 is TGTGCCAGCAGTGATGGGACAGCGGACACTGAAGCTTTCTTT. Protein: CASSDGTADTEAFF.